The text below deals with one TCR beta chain. CDR1 SNHLY and CDR2 FYNNEI come from the germline V gene. The CDR3 spans 13 residues. V gave up 10 bases and J gave up 2 bases, with 14 bases separating them. This sample stems from a study of cytotoxic CD8 clonotypes in ibrutinib-treated CLL. Across the study: Sequenced samples delivered averages of 270,000 or so productive templates and roughly 94,000 productive rearrangements.

TCRdb keeps only in-frame clones here, not all; method: immunoSEQ multiplex PCR. The sample records about 270,000 clones, 76% being singletons. The clonotype originates from a human donor with chronic lymphocytic leukemia. The J gene is TRBJ1-2, the V gene TRBV2; a possible D gene is TRBD1 (6 bases). The specimen was PBMCs, collected at disease progression, from a patient treated with ibrutinib. CDR3 sequence: CAIEQGLNYGYTF. The CDR3 nucleotides are TGTGCCATCGAACAGGGATTAAACTATGGCTACACCTTC.